This T cell receptor beta chain was retrieved from a study of T cell repertoires in cytomegalovirus infection. The germline gives CDR1 MDHEN, CDR2 SYDVKM. The CDR3 has 13 amino acids. Trimming removed 7 bases from V and 4 bases from J, with 11 bases in between. TCRdb reprocessed the reads with MiXCR, giving one entry per CDR3 protein. This sample has 310,000 or so distinct CDR3 sequences, with roughly 15% found just once. Sequencing was carried out using PBMCs. The clonotype originates from a human donor in good health (CMV status not recorded). Some clones in this sample may be carry-over from other donors' samples. V gene TRBV28 combines with J gene TRBJ2-1; a weak D match, TRBD1 (5 bases). The CDR3 loop reads CASTFTGYNEQFF. CDR3 nucleotide sequence: TGTGCCAGCACCTTTACAGGTTACAATGAGCAGTTCTTC. Using reference TRBV28 and TRBJ2-1 for the parts outside the CDR3, the full variable domain is DVKVTQSSRYLVKRTGEKVFLECVQDMDHENMFWYRQDPGLGLRLIYFSYDVKMKEKGDIPEGYSVSREKKERFSLILESASTNQTSMYLCASTFTGYNEQFFGPGTRLTVL.